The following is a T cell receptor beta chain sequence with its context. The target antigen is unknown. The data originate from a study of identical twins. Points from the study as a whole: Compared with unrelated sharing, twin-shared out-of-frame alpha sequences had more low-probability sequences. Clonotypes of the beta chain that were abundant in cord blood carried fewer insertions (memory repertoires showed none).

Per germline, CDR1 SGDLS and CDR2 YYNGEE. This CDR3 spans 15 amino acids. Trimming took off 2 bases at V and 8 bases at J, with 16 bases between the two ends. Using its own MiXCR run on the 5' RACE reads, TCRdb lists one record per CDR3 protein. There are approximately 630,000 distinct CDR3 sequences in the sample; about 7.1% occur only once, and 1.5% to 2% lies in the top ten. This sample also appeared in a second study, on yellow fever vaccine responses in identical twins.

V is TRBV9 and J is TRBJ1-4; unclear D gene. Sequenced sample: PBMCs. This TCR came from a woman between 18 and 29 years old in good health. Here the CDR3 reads CASSVGRSPREKLFF. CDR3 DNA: TGTGCCAGCAGCGTCGGCCGCAGTCCCCGAGAAAAACTGTTTTTT.